The next 7 T cell receptor beta chains were all read from a single sample in a study of spatial heterogeneity in lung cancer. As for time point: sample taken at primary tumor resection. Sequencing covered unsorted whole RNA taken from tumor, nontumor lung or frozen PBMC. Via MiXCR, TCRdb re-called the 5' RACE reads, giving one row per CDR3 protein. This table holds about 7,900 distinct CDR3 sequences, 4% to 5% found once. The source was PBMCs, collected at surgery. These receptors all stem from a male donor with early-stage non-small cell lung cancer.

This clonotype was recorded many times. Because this beta chain is a stray read in a library intended to capture alpha chains, its abundance should not be given much weight. V and J are TRBV5-1 and TRBJ1-1; maybe TRBD1 (6 bases). This CDR3 is 16 amino acids long. Germline-derived CDR1 and CDR2 are SGHRS and YFSETQ. The V end lost 0 bases, the J end lost 0 bases, and 12 bases lay between the germline ends. This CDR3 is CASSLGWTALNTEAFF. The CDR3 DNA reads TGCGCCAGCAGCTTGGGGTGGACAGCCCTGAACACTGAAGCTTTCTTT.

This clonotype was recorded many times. This beta chain represents an off-target read in a library built for alpha chains; its size is of limited meaning. V gene TRBV6-6 combines with J gene TRBJ1-6; 12 nucleotides line up with TRBD1. The CDR3 contains 17 residues. Germline values: CDR1 MNHNY, CDR2 SVGAGI (reference sequence). Losses at the gene ends were 5 bases for V and 1 base for J; bases not matched to a gene: 3. The CDR3 sequence is CASSPGQGASYNSPLHF. In DNA form, the CDR3 reads TGTGCCAGCAGTCCGGGACAGGGGGCTTCCTATAATTCACCCCTCCACTTT.

At least ten counts were recorded for this clonotype. The size of this beta chain means little, since it is a stray read in a library made for alpha chains. The V call is TRBV6-1, the J call TRBJ2-3, with 10 bases aligning to TRBD2. The CDR3 extends over 15 amino acids. Germline lookup yields CDR1 MNHNS and CDR2 SASEGT. After removal of 1 base from V and 5 bases from J, the junction contained 3 bases not matched to a gene. The CDR3 DNA sequence: TGTGCCAGCAGTGAAGGTAGCGGGGGGCAAGATACGCAGTATTTT. Its translation is CASSEGSGGQDTQYF.

Ten or more counts support this clonotype. In a library made to pick up alpha chains, this beta chain is a stray read with a size that means little. The rearrangement uses TRBV10-3 and TRBJ1-2; D gene unclear. V shed 2 bases and J shed 4 bases, with 5 bases lying between them. CDR1 and CDR2 from the germline V gene are ENHRY and SYGVKD. The CDR3 is 12 residues long. CDR3 sequence reads: CAISEEGYGYTF. CDR3 bases: TGTGCCATCAGTGAGGAGGGCTATGGCTACACCTTC.

The table lists this clonotype with a few counts. Because the library targeted alpha chains, this beta chain is an off-target read whose size means little. The chain is built from TRBV6-5 and TRBJ1-3; D call uncertain. The CDR3 has 15 amino acids. CDR1 and CDR2 from the germline V gene are MNHEY and SVGAGI. Trimming stripped 6 bases from V and 8 bases from J, with 20 bases between. The CDR3 bases are TGTGCCAGCAGAAAAACGGACCTGAAGGTAGACACCATATATTTT. Residues: CASRKTDLKVDTIYF.

By sample fraction, this clonotype is medium-sized. This beta chain is an unintended read in a library built for alpha chains; its size means little. The chain recombines TRBV5-1 with TRBJ1-5, with D tentatively TRBD1 (5 bases). The germline V gene has CDR1 SGHRS and CDR2 YFSETQ. The V and J ends lost 0 bases and 8 bases respectively, with 12 bases between them. This CDR3 region has 14 residues. CDR3 DNA: TGCGCCAGCAGCTTGGCGGGGGAGGGTGAGCCCCAGCATTTT. Its protein product is CASSLAGEGEPQHF.

By sample share, this clonotype is medium-sized. This beta chain is a stray read from a library made for alpha chains; its abundance is not meaningful. The CDR3: CSVEGPNTGELFF. CDR3 DNA sequence: TGCAGCGTTGAGGGACCGAACACCGGGGAGCTGTTTTTT. The V and J genes are TRBV29-1 and TRBJ2-2, with D perhaps given as TRBD1 or TRBD2 (5 bases each). V gave up 3 bases and J gave up 0 bases, with 5 bases separating them. This CDR3 spans 13 amino acids. Germline values: CDR1 SQVTM, CDR2 ANQGSEA.